The 23 T cell receptor beta chains below all came from one sample that was sequenced in a study of cytomegalovirus exposure and HLA in healthy donors. The PCR contained 60 Vbeta and 13 Jbeta primers. The table came from immunoSEQ multiplex PCR; TCRdb's copy has only in-frame clones and leaves some out. The top ten clones hold less than 9.5% of a sample with around 110,000 clones, 50% to 65% of them seen once. Sequencing used PBMCs. These receptors were obtained from a woman between 35 and 50 years old in good health and CMV-seropositive.

The chain combines TRBV19 with TRBJ1-1; 9 bases line up with TRBD1. V lost 7 bases to trimming and J lost 11 bases; unmatched junction nucleotides: 14. Germline lookup yields CDR1 LNHDA and CDR2 SQIVND (reference sequence). This CDR3 has 14 amino acids. CDR3 in amino acids: CASTNPGGQGRAFF. DNA of the CDR3: TGTGCCAGTACCAACCCAGGGGGACAGGGACGGGCTTTCTTT.

Turning to this clone: At one of its ends the junction is not consistent with the germline gene, which may arise from a read error. The chain couples TRBV5-1 to TRBJ2-3; 9 bases line up with TRBD1. This CDR3 is built from 15 residues. Germline V gene data show CDR1 as SGHRS and CDR2 as YFSETQ. In nucleotides, the CDR3 is TGCGCCGGCAGCTTGCTGGGACAGGGAACAGATACGCAGTATTTT. It specifies CAGSLLGQGTDTQYF. The variable domain in full, completed from reference TRBV5-1 and TRBJ2-3, reads KAGVTQTPRYLIKTRGQQVTLSCSPISGHRSVSWYQQTPGQGLQFLFEYFSETQRNKGNFPGRFSGRQFSNSRSEMNVSTLELGDSALYLCAGSLLGQGTDTQYFGPGTRLTVL.

This clone was counted a few times. The chain recombines TRBV27 with TRBJ2-7; D gene unclear. Germline CDR1 reads MNHEY; CDR2 reads SMNVEV (reference sequence). The ends were cut back, 4 bases at V and 0 bases at J, with 7 bases in the middle. The CDR3 is 13 amino acids. CDR3 residues: CASSSHSSYEQYF. The CDR3 bases are TGTGCCAGCAGTTCTCATAGCTCCTACGAGCAGTACTTC.

This clone was counted a few times. V is TRBV28 and J is TRBJ1-3; 9 bases are a match to TRBD1. This CDR3 has 15 residues. Germline V gene lookup returns CDR1 MDHEN and CDR2 SYDVKM. V lost 2 bases and J lost 3; bases outside the gene matches: 2. The CDR3 protein is CASSLTGGFGNTIYF. In DNA form, the CDR3 reads TGTGCCAGCAGTTTAACAGGGGGCTTTGGAAACACCATATATTTT.

This chain uses TRBV7-9 with TRBJ1-1; D gene uncertain. Trimming took off 0 bases at V and 1 base at J, with 6 bases between the two ends. CDR1 and CDR2 from the germline V gene are SEHNR and FQNEAQ (reference sequence). This CDR3 region has 14 residues. CDR3 sequence reads: CASSLASRNTEAFF. As DNA, the CDR3 is TGTGCCAGCAGCTTAGCGTCTCGGAACACTGAAGCTTTCTTT.

The chain carries TRBV7-9 and TRBJ1-2; TRBD1 is a possible D gene (5 bases). Germline V gene data show CDR1 as SEHNR and CDR2 as FQNEAQ (reference sequence). This CDR3 comprises 15 residues. The germline V and J ends were trimmed by 1 base and 6 bases, with 15 bases remaining between them. The CDR3 DNA is TGTGCCAGCAGCTTAGTGGCAGGGTTAGGGGATGGCTACACCTTC. It specifies CASSLVAGLGDGYTF.

The chain couples TRBV7-2 to TRBJ1-1; the D is unclear. Germline V gene sequence: CDR1 SGHTA, CDR2 FQGNSA. The CDR3 runs to 12 residues. V lost 7 bases and J lost 8, with 14 bases in between. CDR3 loop: CASKSLAQEAFF. In DNA form, the CDR3 reads TGTGCCAGCAAAAGTTTAGCGCAAGAAGCTTTCTTT.

The V gene is TRBV5-4, the J gene TRBJ2-3; a possible D gene is TRBD2 (5 bases). Between the trimmed V and J ends, which lost 4 bases and 3 bases, there was a span of 15 bases. The CDR3 sequence is 15 residues long. Germline V gene sequence: CDR1 SGHNT, CDR2 YYREEE (reference sequence). CDR3 in DNA: TGTGCCAGCAGCCCTGACTCGGGGAATACAGATACGCAGTATTTT. It is translated as CASSPDSGNTDTQYF. Based on the CDR3 plus reference TRBV5-4 and TRBJ2-3, the full variable domain is ETGVTQSPTHLIKTRGQQVTLRCSSQSGHNTVSWYQQALGQGPQFIFQYYREEENGRGNFPPRFSGLQFPNYSSELNVNALELDDSALYLCASSPDSGNTDTQYFGPGTRLTVL.

The V call is TRBV29-1, the J call TRBJ2-7; 7 nucleotides align to TRBD1. Per the germline V gene, CDR1 is SQVTM and CDR2 is ANQGSEA. The CDR3 length is 13 residues. Unmatched junction bases numbered 7, after V lost 4 bases and J lost 4 bases. The CDR3 loop reads CSVVWPGGYEQYF. DNA of the CDR3: TGCAGCGTTGTCTGGCCAGGGGGATACGAGCAGTACTTC.

This clone was observed a handful of times. The V and J genes are TRBV9 and TRBJ2-2; perhaps TRBD1 as D (6 bases). The V and J ends lost 1 base and 1 base respectively, with 8 bases between them. Germline V CDR1 and CDR2: SGDLS, YYNGEE. CDR3 length equals 15 residues. The CDR3 DNA reads as TGTGCCAGCAGCGTAAGGGGGATGAACACCGGGGAGCTGTTTTTT. It translates to CASSVRGMNTGELFF.

This clone came up once. The genes are TRBV7-9 and TRBJ2-7; 8 nucleotides line up with TRBD1. Germline CDR1 reads SEHNR; CDR2 reads FQNEAQ (reference sequence). The CDR3 spans 16 residues. With 4 bases clipped from V and 2 bases from J, the junction kept 10 bases outside the gene matches. CDR3 region: CASSSTAGGGTYEQYF. CDR3 nucleotides: TGTGCCAGCAGCTCTACTGCAGGGGGCGGCACCTACGAGCAGTACTTC.

The chain uses TRBV29-1 and TRBJ2-1; the D gene is possibly TRBD1 (7 bases). CDR3 size: 15 residues. V lost 7 bases to trimming and J lost 9 bases, with 25 bases between them. The germline CDR1 and CDR2 sequences are SQVTM and ANQGSEA. CDR3 loop: CSAVGGGTKLGEQFF. In DNA form, the CDR3 reads TGCAGCGCCGTAGGGGGCGGGACCAAGCTAGGTGAGCAGTTCTTC.

This clone was counted between two and nine times. The chain links TRBV19 to TRBJ2-5; TRBD1 matches at 9 bases. CDR1 and CDR2 (germline): LNHDA, SQIVND (reference sequence). Germline trimming cut 5 bases from V and 5 bases from J; bases unmatched to any gene: 6. The CDR3 has 14 residues. CDR3 protein: CASSSHRGLETQYF. The CDR3 DNA is TGTGCCAGTAGTTCCCACAGGGGGCTGGAGACCCAGTACTTC.

A few counts support this clone. The V gene is TRBV6-5, the J gene TRBJ2-7; 9 bases align to TRBD1. The CDR3 totals 14 residues. V shed 6 bases and J 0 bases; nucleotides not matched to a gene: 3. Germline CDR1 and CDR2: MNHEY and SVGAGI. The DNA of the CDR3 is TGTGCCAGCAGAACAGGGGGCAGCTCCTACGAGCAGTACTTC. Amino acid sequence: CASRTGGSSYEQYF.

This chain connects TRBV4-2 to TRBJ1-1, with D possibly TRBD1 on 5 matching bases. V lost 8 bases, J lost 6 bases, and 22 bases lay in between. This CDR3 is 15 amino acids long. The germline CDR1 and CDR2 sequences are LGHNA and YNFKEQ. CDR3 DNA sequence: TGTGCCAGCGGCCCAAGGATCCAGGGAGGGTCTGAAGCTTTCTTT. This sequence encodes CASGPRIQGGSEAFF.

The gene calls are TRBV30 and TRBJ1-2, with 9 positions matching TRBD1. This CDR3 is built from 15 residues. Germline V gene lookup returns CDR1 GTSNPN and CDR2 SVGIG (reference sequence). With V trimmed by 2 bases and J by 2 bases, 6 bases remained unmatched. As DNA, the CDR3 is TGTGCCTGGAGTCTTCCGGGACAGGGAAACTATGGCTACACCTTC. It yields the protein CAWSLPGQGNYGYTF.

This chain connects TRBV11-2 to TRBJ2-7, with 9 bases matching TRBD1. CDR3 size: 17 residues. With 5 bases clipped from V and 3 bases from J, the junction kept 14 bases outside the gene matches. CDR1 and CDR2 (germline): SGHAT, FQNNGV. DNA of the CDR3: TGTGCCAGCAGCCGAACCTATGGGACAGGGAAGAGCTACGAGCAGTACTTC. Protein: CASSRTYGTGKSYEQYF.

Regarding this clone: The junction does not match germline at one end; this may be a read error. Other DNA sequences in the sample encode the same CDR3. CDR3 in amino acids: CASSLGRVGEKLFF. The CDR3 DNA reads TGCGCCAGCAGTTTGGGTCGGGTTGGTGAAAAACTGTTTTTT. The V call is TRBV28, the J call TRBJ1-4; D is undetermined. Germline CDR1 is MDHEN and CDR2 is SYDVKM. This CDR3 spans 14 amino acids.

This clone was seen more than once but under ten times. V and J are TRBV7-2 and TRBJ2-1, with no clear D. Germline V gene lookup returns CDR1 SGHTA and CDR2 FQGNSA. Trimming left V 2 bases short and J 10 bases short, with 12 bases between. This CDR3 has 13 amino acids. CDR3 in DNA: TGTGCCAGCAGCTTACTCCCAACCCGGGAGCAGTTCTTC. Its protein is CASSLLPTREQFF.

The chain joins TRBV2 to TRBJ2-7; 13 positions match TRBD2. Trimming removed 10 bases from V and 5 bases from J; junction bases left unmatched: 11. CDR1 SNHLY and CDR2 FYNNEI come from the germline V gene. The CDR3 length is 15 residues. The CDR3 region is CATQPRLAGGNEQYF. CDR3 bases: TGTGCCACCCAACCCCGACTAGCGGGAGGAAACGAGCAGTACTTC.

The chain recombines TRBV10-3 with TRBJ1-1; D is ambiguous. The CDR3 extends over 13 amino acids. Trimming left V 10 bases short and J 1 base short, with 13 bases between. CDR1 and CDR2 from the germline V gene are ENHRY and SYGVKD. The CDR3 DNA reads TGTGCCACACATGTCACAGAGAACACTGAAGCTTTCTTT. This gives the protein CATHVTENTEAFF.

The chain carries TRBV2 and TRBJ1-5; D might be TRBD1 (6 bases). The CDR3 is 17 residues long. Trimming shortened V by 5 bases and J by 2 bases, and 19 bases separated the two germline ends. CDR1 and CDR2 (germline): SNHLY, FYNNEI. Written as DNA, the CDR3 is TGTGCCAGCAGTACTCCGGGACATAATTTGGGCAATCAGCCCCAGCATTTT. Translating it yields CASSTPGHNLGNQPQHF.

This chain connects TRBV7-3 to TRBJ1-5; D not resolved. The CDR3 is 16 residues long. V was pared by 0 bases and J by 1 base, with 10 bases between. The germline gives CDR1 SGHTA, CDR2 FQGTGA. This CDR3 is CASSLTVRRSNQPQHF. The DNA of the CDR3 is TGTGCCAGCAGCTTAACTGTTCGGCGGAGCAATCAGCCCCAGCATTTT.